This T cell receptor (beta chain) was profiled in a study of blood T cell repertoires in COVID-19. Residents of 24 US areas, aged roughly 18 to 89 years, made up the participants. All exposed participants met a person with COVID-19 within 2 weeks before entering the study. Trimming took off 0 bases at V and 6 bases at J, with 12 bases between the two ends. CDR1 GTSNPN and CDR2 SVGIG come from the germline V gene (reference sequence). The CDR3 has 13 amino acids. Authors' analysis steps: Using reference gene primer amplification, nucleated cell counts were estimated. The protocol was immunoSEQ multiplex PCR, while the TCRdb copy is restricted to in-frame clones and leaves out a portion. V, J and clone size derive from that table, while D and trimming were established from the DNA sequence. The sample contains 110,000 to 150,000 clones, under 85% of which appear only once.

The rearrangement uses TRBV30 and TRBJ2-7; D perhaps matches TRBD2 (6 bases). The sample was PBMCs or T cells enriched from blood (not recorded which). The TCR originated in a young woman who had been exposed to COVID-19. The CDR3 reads CAWSVLLASEQYF. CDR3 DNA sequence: TGTGCCTGGAGTGTTTTACTAGCTAGCGAGCAGTACTTC. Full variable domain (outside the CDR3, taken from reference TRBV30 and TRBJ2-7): SQTIHQWPATLVQPVGSPLSLECTVEGTSNPNLYWYRQAAGRGLQLLFYSVGIGQISSEVPQNLSASRPQDRQFILSSKKLLLSDSGFYLCAWSVLLASEQYFGPGTRLTVT.